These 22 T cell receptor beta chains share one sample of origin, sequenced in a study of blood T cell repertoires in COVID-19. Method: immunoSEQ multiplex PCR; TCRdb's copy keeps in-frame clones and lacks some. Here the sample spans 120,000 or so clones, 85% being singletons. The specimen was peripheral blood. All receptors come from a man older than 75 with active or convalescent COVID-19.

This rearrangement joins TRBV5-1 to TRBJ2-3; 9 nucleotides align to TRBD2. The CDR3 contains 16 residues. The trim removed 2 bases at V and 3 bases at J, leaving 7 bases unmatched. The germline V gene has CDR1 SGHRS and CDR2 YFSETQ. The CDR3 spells CASSFLGGRATDTQYF. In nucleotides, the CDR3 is TGCGCCAGCAGCTTTCTCGGCGGGAGGGCTACAGATACGCAGTATTTT.

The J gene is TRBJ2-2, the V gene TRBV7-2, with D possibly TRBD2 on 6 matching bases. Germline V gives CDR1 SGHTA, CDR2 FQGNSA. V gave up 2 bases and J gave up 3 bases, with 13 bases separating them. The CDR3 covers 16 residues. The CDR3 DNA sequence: TGTGCCAGCAGCTTACATACTAGCAGATACACCGGGGAGCTGTTTTTT. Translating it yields CASSLHTSRYTGELFF.

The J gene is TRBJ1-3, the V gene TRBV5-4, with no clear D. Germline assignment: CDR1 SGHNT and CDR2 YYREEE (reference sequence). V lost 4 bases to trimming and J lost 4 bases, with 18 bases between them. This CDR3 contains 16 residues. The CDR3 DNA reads TGTGCCAGCAGCACCGCGATCGGGTCTCTCGGAAACACCATATATTTT. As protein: CASSTAIGSLGNTIYF. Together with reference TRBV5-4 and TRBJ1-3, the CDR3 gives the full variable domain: ETGVTQSPTHLIKTRGQQVTLRCSSQSGHNTVSWYQQALGQGPQFIFQYYREEENGRGNFPPRFSGLQFPNYSSELNVNALELDDSALYLCASSTAIGSLGNTIYFGEGSWLTVV.

CDR3 coding DNA: TGTGCCAGCAGCTTTACAGGATCGGACGAGCAGTACTTC. Protein sequence: CASSFTGSDEQYF. The gene calls are TRBV7-2 and TRBJ2-7, with a weak D call TRBD1 (5 bases). Germline V lookup: CDR1 SGHTA, CDR2 FQGNSA. This CDR3 spans 13 amino acids. Deletions cut 3 bases from V and 5 bases from J, with 11 bases between.

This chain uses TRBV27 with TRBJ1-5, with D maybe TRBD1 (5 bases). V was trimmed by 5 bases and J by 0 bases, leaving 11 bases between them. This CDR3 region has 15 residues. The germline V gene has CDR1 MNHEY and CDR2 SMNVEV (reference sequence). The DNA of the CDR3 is TGTGCCAGCAGTCCTCAGGGCCTTAGCAATCAGCCCCAGCATTTT. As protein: CASSPQGLSNQPQHF.

The CDR3: CASREGGHLREKLFF. In DNA form, the CDR3 reads TGTGCCAGCAGAGAAGGGGGACATCTCCGTGAAAAACTGTTTTTT. The chain recombines TRBV27 with TRBJ1-4, with D possibly being TRBD1 (6 bases). Trimming stripped 6 bases from V and 7 bases from J, with 18 bases between. The germline V gene has CDR1 MNHEY and CDR2 SMNVEV (reference sequence). This CDR3 spans 15 amino acids. Full variable domain (remainder filled in from reference TRBV27 and TRBJ1-4): EAQVTQNPRYLITVTGKKLTVTCSQNMNHEYMSWYRQDPGLGLRQIYYSMNVEVTDKGDVPEGYKVSRKEKRNFPLILESPSPNQTSLYFCASREGGHLREKLFFGSGTQLSVL.

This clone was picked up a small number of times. This CDR3 is CASSLHLGRGVGEQFF. The CDR3 DNA reads as TGTGCCAGCAGCTTGCACCTGGGCCGCGGGGTCGGTGAGCAGTTCTTC. The rearrangement links TRBV5-6 to TRBJ2-1; D possibly corresponds to TRBD2 (6 bases). Per the germline V gene, CDR1 is SGHDT and CDR2 is YYEEEE. Trimming shortened V by 1 base and J by 9 bases, and 20 bases separated the two germline ends. CDR3 length: 16 amino acids.

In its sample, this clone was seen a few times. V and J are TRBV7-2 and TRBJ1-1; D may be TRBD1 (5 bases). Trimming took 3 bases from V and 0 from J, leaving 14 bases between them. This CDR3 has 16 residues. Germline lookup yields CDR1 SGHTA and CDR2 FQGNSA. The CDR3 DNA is TGTGCCAGCAGCTTCCGACAGACGGTAGTGAACACTGAAGCTTTCTTT. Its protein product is CASSFRQTVVNTEAFF. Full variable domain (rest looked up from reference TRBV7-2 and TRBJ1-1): GAGVSQSPSNKVTEKGKDVELRCDPISGHTALYWYRQSLGQGLEFLIYFQGNSAPDKSGLPSDRFSAERTGGSVSTLTIQRTQQEDSAVYLCASSFRQTVVNTEAFFGQGTRLTVV.

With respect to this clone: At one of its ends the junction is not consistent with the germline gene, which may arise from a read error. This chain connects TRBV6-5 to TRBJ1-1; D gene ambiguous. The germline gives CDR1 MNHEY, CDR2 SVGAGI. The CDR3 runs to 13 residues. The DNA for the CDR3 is TGCGCTTCCCCTGCCAGGTTGAACACTGAAGCTTTCTTT. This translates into CASPARLNTEAFF.

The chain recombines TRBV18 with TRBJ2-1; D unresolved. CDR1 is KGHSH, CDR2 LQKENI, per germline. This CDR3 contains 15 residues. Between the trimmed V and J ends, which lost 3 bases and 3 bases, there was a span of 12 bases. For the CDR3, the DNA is TGTGCCAGCTCACCTGGGCCTGATTTCTACAATGAGCAGTTCTTC. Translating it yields CASSPGPDFYNEQFF.

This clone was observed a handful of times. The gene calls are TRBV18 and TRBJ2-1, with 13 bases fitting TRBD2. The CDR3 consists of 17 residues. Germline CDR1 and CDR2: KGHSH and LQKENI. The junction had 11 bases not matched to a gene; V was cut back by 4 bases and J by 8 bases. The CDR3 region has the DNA TGTGCCAGCTCACAGATGTCCGGGACTAGCGGGACTTATGAGCAGTTCTTC. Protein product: CASSQMSGTSGTYEQFF.

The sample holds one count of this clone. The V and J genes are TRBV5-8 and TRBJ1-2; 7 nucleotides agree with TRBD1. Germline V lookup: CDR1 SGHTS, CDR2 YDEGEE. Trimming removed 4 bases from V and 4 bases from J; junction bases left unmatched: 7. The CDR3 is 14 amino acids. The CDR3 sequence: CASSIRDRGYGYTF. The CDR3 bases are TGTGCCAGCAGCATCCGGGACAGAGGCTATGGCTACACCTTC.

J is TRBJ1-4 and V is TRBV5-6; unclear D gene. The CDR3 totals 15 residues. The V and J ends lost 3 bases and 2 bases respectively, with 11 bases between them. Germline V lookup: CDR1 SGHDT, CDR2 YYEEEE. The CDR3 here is CASSYGWATNEKLFF. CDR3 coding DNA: TGTGCCAGCAGCTATGGGTGGGCGACTAATGAAAAACTGTTTTTT.

The CDR3 nucleotides are TGCGCCAGCAGCCCCGGGTTTGAGGTTGGGGGCAACGAGCAGTACTTC. Amino acids: CASSPGFEVGGNEQYF. The rearrangement joins TRBV5-1 to TRBJ2-7, with a weak D call TRBD1 (6 bases). Germline CDR1 SGHRS, CDR2 YFSETQ. The germline V and J ends were trimmed by 4 bases and 5 bases, with 22 bases remaining between them. This CDR3 comprises 16 residues.

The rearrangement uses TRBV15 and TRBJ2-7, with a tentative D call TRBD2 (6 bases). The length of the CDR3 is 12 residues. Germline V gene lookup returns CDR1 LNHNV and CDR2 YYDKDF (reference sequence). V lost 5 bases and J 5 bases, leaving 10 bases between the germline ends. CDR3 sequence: CATSPRLDEQYF. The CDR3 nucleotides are TGTGCCACCAGCCCACGACTAGACGAGCAGTACTTC. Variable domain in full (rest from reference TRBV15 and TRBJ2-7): DAMVIQNPRYQVTQFGKPVTLSCSQTLNHNVMYWYQQKSSQAPKLLFHYYDKDFNNEADTPDNFQSRRPNTSFCFLDIRSPGLGDTAMYLCATSPRLDEQYFGPGTRLTVT.

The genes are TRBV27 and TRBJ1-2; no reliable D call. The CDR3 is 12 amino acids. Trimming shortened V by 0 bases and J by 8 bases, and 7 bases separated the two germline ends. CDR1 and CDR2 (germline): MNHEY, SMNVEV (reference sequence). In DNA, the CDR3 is TGTGCCAGCAGTTTATCCGGTCGGGGCTACACCTTC. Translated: CASSLSGRGYTF.

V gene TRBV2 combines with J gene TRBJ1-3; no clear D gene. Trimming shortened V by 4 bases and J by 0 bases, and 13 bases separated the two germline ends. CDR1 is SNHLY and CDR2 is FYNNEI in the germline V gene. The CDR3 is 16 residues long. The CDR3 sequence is CASSVRGELSGNTIYF. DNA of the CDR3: TGTGCCAGCAGTGTCCGGGGAGAACTCTCTGGAAACACCATATATTTT.

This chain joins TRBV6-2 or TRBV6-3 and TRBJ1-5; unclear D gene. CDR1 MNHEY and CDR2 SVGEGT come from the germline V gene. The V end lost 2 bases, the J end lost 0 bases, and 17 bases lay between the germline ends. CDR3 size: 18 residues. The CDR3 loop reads CASSYEDYRVNSNQPQHF. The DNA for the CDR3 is TGTGCCAGCAGTTACGAAGATTACCGGGTTAATAGCAATCAGCCCCAGCATTTT.

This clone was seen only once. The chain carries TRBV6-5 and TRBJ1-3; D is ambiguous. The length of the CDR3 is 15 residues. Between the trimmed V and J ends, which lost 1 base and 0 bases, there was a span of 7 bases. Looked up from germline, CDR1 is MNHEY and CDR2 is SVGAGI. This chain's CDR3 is CASSYYKSSGNTIYF. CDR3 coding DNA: TGTGCCAGCAGTTACTATAAGAGCTCTGGAAACACCATATATTTT.

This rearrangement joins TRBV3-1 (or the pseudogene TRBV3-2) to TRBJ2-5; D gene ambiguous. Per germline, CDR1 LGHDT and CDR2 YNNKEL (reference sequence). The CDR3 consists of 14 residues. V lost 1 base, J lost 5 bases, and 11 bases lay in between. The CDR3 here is CASSQGLLGETQYF. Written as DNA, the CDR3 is TGTGCCAGCAGCCAAGGACTGCTAGGCGAGACCCAGTACTTC.

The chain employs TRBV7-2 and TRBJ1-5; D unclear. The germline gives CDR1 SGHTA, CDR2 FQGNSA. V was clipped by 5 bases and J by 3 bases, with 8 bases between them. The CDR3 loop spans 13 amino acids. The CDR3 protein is CASSAELNQPQHF. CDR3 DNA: TGTGCCAGCAGCGCCGAACTCAATCAGCCCCAGCATTTT. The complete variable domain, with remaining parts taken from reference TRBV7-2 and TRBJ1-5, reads GAGVSQSPSNKVTEKGKDVELRCDPISGHTALYWYRQSLGQGLEFLIYFQGNSAPDKSGLPSDRFSAERTGGSVSTLTIQRTQQEDSAVYLCASSAELNQPQHFGDGTRLSIL.

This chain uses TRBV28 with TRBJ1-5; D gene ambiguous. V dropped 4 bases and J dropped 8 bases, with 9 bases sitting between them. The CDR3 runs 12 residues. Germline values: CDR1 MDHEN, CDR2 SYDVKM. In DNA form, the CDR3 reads TGTGCCAGCAGTTCTAGTGGCGAGCCCCAGCATTTT. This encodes CASSSSGEPQHF.